This T cell receptor (beta chain) is drawn from a study of OX40 agonist ivuxolimab in advanced cancers. Overall study: Three individuals attained partial responses, comprising one hepatocellular carcinoma case and two cutaneous melanoma cases.

The protocol was immunoSEQ multiplex PCR, while the TCRdb copy is restricted to in-frame clones and leaves out a portion. This sample carries tens of thousands of clones, around 89% of them seen once, and the ten largest clones take around 9.9%. This CDR3 region has 14 residues. Trimming shortened V by 0 bases and J by 6 bases, and 8 bases separated the two germline ends. Germline V gives CDR1 SGHVS, CDR2 FNYEAQ. Turning to this clone: What it recognizes is unknown.

Findings and caveats of the study: Both CD4+ and CD8+ T cell populations in blood had undergone clonal expansion by week 6 at 0.1 to 3.0 mg/kg.

Sequenced material: CD4+ or CD8+ T cells sorted from blood, taken in a trial of the OX40 agonist ivuxolimab. The origin of this receptor is an adult with an advanced solid tumor such as melanoma, head and neck, liver or kidney cancer. The V call is TRBV7-6, the J call TRBJ2-2, with D possibly TRBD2 on 5 matching bases. The CDR3 spells CASSLAGGPGELFF. Here the CDR3 DNA reads TGTGCCAGCAGCTTAGCCGGCGGGCCCGGGGAGCTGTTTTTT.